One sample yielded the 17 T cell receptor beta chains listed below, sequenced in a study of blood T cells in healthy people across ages. A second PCR of roughly 6 to 12 cycles used a sample-barcoded 5' primer and a J-beta primer mix. From the 5' RACE reads, TCRdb called clonotypes with MiXCR, one entry per CDR3 protein. Among hundreds of thousands of distinct CDR3 sequences listed, about 55% were seen once. Source material: blood. The receptors derive from a man older than 75 in good health.

This chain uses TRBV18 with TRBJ2-1; possibly TRBD2 for D (5 bases). Germline V lookup: CDR1 KGHSH, CDR2 LQKENI. The CDR3 extends over 14 amino acids. Trimming took off 3 bases at V and 7 bases at J, with 13 bases between the two ends. CDR3 residues: CASSPPGVGNEQFF. The CDR3 bases are TGTGCCAGCTCACCTCCCGGGGTGGGAAATGAGCAGTTCTTC.

The chain uses TRBV20-1 and TRBJ2-1; 10 nucleotides line up with TRBD2. The junction had 3 bases not matched to a gene; V was cut back by 2 bases and J by 5 bases. The CDR3 has 14 amino acids. Germline CDR1 DFQATT, CDR2 SNEGSKA (reference sequence). The DNA for the CDR3 is TGCAGTGCTAGATGGCTAGCGGGGGACAATGAGCAGTTCTTC. Protein product: CSARWLAGDNEQFF.

On this clonotype: Possible read error: a much larger clone is one base away. The chain has TRBV2 and TRBJ2-3; D is unresolved. V dropped 7 bases and J dropped 1 base, with 15 bases sitting between them. There are 15 residues in the CDR3. CDR1 and CDR2 from the germline V gene are SNHLY and FYNNEI. This CDR3 is CASTTGRGRTDTQYF. CDR3 sequence (DNA): TGTGCCAGCACCACTGGGCGCGGTCGCACAGATACGCAGTATTTT.

The chain has TRBV6-6 and TRBJ1-2, with a possible D match to TRBD1 (5 bases). The CDR3 spans 13 residues. Per the germline V gene, CDR1 is MNHNY and CDR2 is SVGAGI (reference sequence). V was pared by 6 bases and J by 8 bases, with 16 bases between. The CDR3 coding sequence is TGTGCCAGCAGCCGCTTCCTGACAGACGGCTACACCTTC. It encodes CASSRFLTDGYTF.

The V gene is TRBV7-6, the J gene TRBJ1-1; possible D gene TRBD1, 5 bases. This CDR3 is built from 13 residues. Looked up from germline, CDR1 is SGHVS and CDR2 is FNYEAQ. Trimming stripped 5 bases from V and 4 bases from J, with 11 bases between. The CDR3 loop reads CASSLGVVTEAFF. CDR3 nucleotide sequence: TGTGCCAGCAGCCTAGGGGTAGTCACTGAAGCTTTCTTT. The entire variable domain, with the rest obtained from reference TRBV7-6 and TRBJ1-1, is as follows: GAGVSQSPRYKVTKRGQDVALRCDPISGHVSLYWYRQALGQGPEFLTYFNYEAQQDKSGLPNDRFSAERPEGSISTLTIQRTEQRDSAMYRCASSLGVVTEAFFGQGTRLTVV.

This clonotype was recorded a few times. The J gene is TRBJ2-2, the V gene TRBV6-6, with D unclear. This CDR3 has 13 residues. The germline gives CDR1 MNHNY, CDR2 SVGAGI (reference sequence). Trimming removed 7 bases at V and 5 bases at J, with 11 bases between. CDR3 coding DNA: TGTGCCAGCACCCAAGACGAGACCGGGGAGCTGTTTTTT. Translating it yields CASTQDETGELFF.

This chain joins TRBV18 and TRBJ1-1; D is possibly TRBD1 (5 bases). Germline V gives CDR1 KGHSH, CDR2 LQKENI. The CDR3 extends over 15 amino acids. Deletions cut 6 bases from V and 1 base from J, with 15 bases between. The CDR3 coding sequence is TGTGCCAGCTCTCTTCTGGGGGACTGGAACACTGAAGCTTTCTTT. This translates into CASSLLGDWNTEAFF.

This clonotype was counted between two and nine times. The J gene is TRBJ1-2, the V gene TRBV7-9, with 10 nucleotides matching TRBD1. V shed 5 bases, J shed 4 bases, and the junction held 10 bases outside the gene matches. Germline values: CDR1 SEHNR, CDR2 FQNEAQ (reference sequence). The CDR3 extends over 16 amino acids. The CDR3 nucleotides read TGTGCCAGCAGCCTAGGGACAGGGGAGTGGATCTATGGCTACACCTTC. Residues: CASSLGTGEWIYGYTF.

CDR3 nucleotide sequence: TGTGCCAGCAGTCACAGGGGGCCCGGCCCGTACTTC. This sequence encodes CASSHRGPGPYF. V gene TRBV7-2 combines with J gene TRBJ2-5; 9 bases map to TRBD1. V trimming: 6 bases; J trimming: 13 bases; junction bases outside the gene matches: 9. The CDR3 totals 12 residues. Germline CDR1 is SGHTA and CDR2 is FQGNSA.

The rearrangement uses TRBV4-1 and TRBJ2-5; D may be TRBD2 (5 bases). The germline gives CDR1 MGHRA, CDR2 YSYEKL. This CDR3 spans 16 amino acids. V lost 4 bases and J lost 2, with 17 bases in between. CDR3 protein: CASSLTGRTSQETQYF. CDR3 DNA: TGCGCCAGCAGCCTTACCGGACGGACTTCACAAGAGACCCAGTACTTC.

This chain connects TRBV18 to TRBJ2-1, with 11 nucleotides matching TRBD2. After removal of 6 bases from V and 2 bases from J, the junction contained 9 bases not matched to a gene. Per germline, CDR1 KGHSH and CDR2 LQKENI. The CDR3 is made up of 17 amino acids. The CDR3 loop reads CASSILTTSGTYNEQFF. The CDR3 coding sequence is TGTGCCAGCTCCATACTAACGACTAGCGGGACCTACAATGAGCAGTTCTTC.

This clonotype has only a few counts. V is TRBV7-2 and J is TRBJ2-7, with a weak D call TRBD2 (6 bases). Germline V gene data show CDR1 as SGHTA and CDR2 as FQGNSA. Trimming shortened V by 5 bases and J by 2 bases, and 16 bases separated the two germline ends. The CDR3 totals 15 residues. For the CDR3, the DNA is TGTGCCAGCAGCGCCCTGGCCGGGAGACCCTACGAGCAGTACTTC. Its translation is CASSALAGRPYEQYF.

The chain has TRBV18 and TRBJ1-1; the match to TRBD1 covers 9 bases. Losses at the gene ends were 0 bases for V and 6 bases for J; bases not matched to a gene: 5. Germline CDR1 and CDR2: KGHSH and LQKENI. This CDR3 region has 15 residues. For the CDR3, the DNA is TGTGCCAGCTCACCACCCCTGACAGGGGGTGCTGAAGCTTTCTTT. It yields the protein CASSPPLTGGAEAFF.

The chain links TRBV6-2 or TRBV6-3 to TRBJ2-7; TRBD2 might be the D (5 bases). The CDR3 consists of 15 residues. V gave up 0 bases and J gave up 0 bases, with 9 bases separating them. Germline V gene data show CDR1 as MNHEY and CDR2 as SVGEGT. CDR3 coding DNA: TGTGCCAGCAGTTACTCTCCCGGGATCTCCTACGAGCAGTACTTC. Residues: CASSYSPGISYEQYF.

The chain joins TRBV5-1 to TRBJ2-7, with D unclear. CDR1 and CDR2 from the germline V gene are SGHRS and YFSETQ. The V gene lost 4 bases and the J gene lost 4 bases, with 18 bases spanning the gap. CDR3 length: 15 residues. This CDR3 reads CASSIMVGPYYEQYF. The CDR3, as DNA: TGCGCCAGCAGCATCATGGTGGGCCCCTATTACGAGCAGTACTTC.

The chain is built from TRBV20-1 and TRBJ2-1; D may be TRBD2 (6 bases). CDR1 and CDR2 (germline): DFQATT, SNEGSKA (reference sequence). Between the trimmed V and J ends, which lost 6 bases and 0 bases, there was a span of 9 bases. The CDR3 sequence is 13 residues long. CDR3 coding DNA: TGCAGTGCAGGGGAGGCCTCCTACAATGAGCAGTTCTTC. As protein: CSAGEASYNEQFF.

This clonotype was observed a few times. This chain uses TRBV9 with TRBJ2-1; D possibly corresponds to TRBD1 (5 bases). Trimming cost V 3 bases and J 0 bases, with 10 bases left between them. The CDR3 loop spans 15 amino acids. CDR1 and CDR2 from the germline V gene are SGDLS and YYNGEE. The CDR3 reads CASSAGQGSYNEQFF. The DNA of the CDR3 is TGTGCCAGCAGCGCAGGACAAGGCTCCTACAATGAGCAGTTCTTC.